This TCR beta chain is drawn from a study of persistence of HIV-infected CD4 T cells. Study overall: Median time on suppressive ART was more than seven years. Study-wide results and limits: Degenerate expanded CDR3beta sequences were enriched among CMV- and Gag-responding cells. TCRbeta richness was lower in CMV- and Gag-responding cells than in anti-CD3/anti-CD28-responding cells.

Lysates of CMV-infected fibroblasts at around 10 ug/mL stimulated these cells. Responding CD4+ T cells were sorted by upregulation of both CD40 ligand and CD69. A remark on this clone: The antigen remains undetermined.

The libraries were made with immunoSEQ version 4 in survey mode. Data came from immunoSEQ multiplex PCR; TCRdb stores just in-frame clones and leaves some out. Of around 8,000 clones listed, around 67% were seen once; the top ten hold around 20%. Germline V gene lookup returns CDR1 SGDLS and CDR2 YYNGEE. The CDR3 has 17 amino acids. V lost 0 bases to trimming and J lost 1 base, with 16 bases between them. This chain uses TRBV9 with TRBJ1-2; perhaps TRBD1 as D (6 bases). The sequences come from CD4+ T cells sorted from PBMCs after roughly 18-hour stimulation, collected from a patient who received antiretroviral therapy. This TCR was sampled from an adult man with HIV who was CMV-seropositive. CDR3 sequence (DNA): TGTGCCAGCAGCGTAGGGACAGACTCGCGCCTTAACTATGGCTACACCTTC. It translates to CASSVGTDSRLNYGYTF.